The rows below give T cell receptor beta chains drawn from one sample of a study of Graves' ophthalmopathy and Graves' hyperthyroidism. In TCRdb, the multiplex PCR reads were re-called with MiXCR into one record per CDR3 protein. The repertoire holds hundreds of thousands of distinct CDR3 sequences, with roughly 21% as singletons. Sequencing was done on a sample of peripheral blood. Receptor source: a woman between 18 and 30 years old with stable Graves' hyperthyroidism. The CDR3 runs from the conserved cysteine through the conserved F or W. D genes are given only for firm matches. Size values are once, few and many counts, or a class for expanded clones, and some rows have none.

clone_size,d_call,v_call,j_call,cdr3_nt,cdr3_aa
many,TRBD2,TRBV28,TRBJ2-7,TGTGCCAGCAGTGTTACCGGGACTACTTACGAGCAGTACTTC,CASSVTGTTYEQYF
many,-,TRBV20-1,TRBJ2-7,TGCAGTGCTAGGGTTGCGTACTCCTACGAGCAGTACTTC,CSARVAYSYEQYF
many,TRBD1,TRBV6-5,TRBJ1-2,TGTGCCAGCAGTTACGGTGGGAGGACAGGCGACTATGGCTACACCTTC,CASSYGGRTGDYGYTF
few,TRBD2,TRBV6-1,TRBJ2-7,TGTGCCAGCAGTGAAGAGTCTAGCGGGGGGGCGTACGAGCAGTACTTC,CASSEESSGGAYEQYF
many,-,TRBV11-2,TRBJ2-7,TGTGCCAGCAGCTTAGTTCTGGCTAGAGGGACCTACGAGCAGTACTTC,CASSLVLARGTYEQYF
-,-,TRBV12-3/TRBV12-4,TRBJ2-2,TGTGCCAGCAGTTTAGCGCAGGGGAGCGCGTACACCGGGGAGCTGTTTTTT,CASSLAQGSAYTGELFF
-,-,TRBV6-1,TRBJ2-5,TGTGCCAGCAGTGATTTGGGGCCACGAGAGACCCAGTACTTC,CASSDLGPRETQYF
-,TRBD1,TRBV7-9,TRBJ2-7,TGTGCCAGCAGCGAGGACAGGGGCCTAATCTACGAGCAGTACTTC,CASSEDRGLIYEQYF
many,-,TRBV11-2,TRBJ2-7,TGTGCCAGCAGGGGTTTGGGGGCTACGGGCTACGAGCAGTACTTC,CASRGLGATGYEQYF
-,TRBD1,TRBV12-3/TRBV12-4,TRBJ2-5,TGTGCCAGCAGTTTAGTGGGGACAGGGGTAGAGACCCAGTACTTC,CASSLVGTGVETQYF
-,-,TRBV4-1,TRBJ1-1,TGCGCCAGCAGCCAAACCCCTTCGAACACTGAAGCTTTCTTT,CASSQTPSNTEAFF
many,-,TRBV29-1,TRBJ2-5,TGCAGCGTTGCTGGTGGGAACCAAGAGACCCAGTACTTC,CSVAGGNQETQYF
many,TRBD2,TRBV12-3/TRBV12-4,TRBJ2-2,TGTGCCAGCAGTTTTCCTAGCGGGAGGGCCCTCGACACCGGGGAGCTGTTTTTT,CASSFPSGRALDTGELFF
many,-,TRBV5-1,TRBJ1-1,TGCGCCAGCAGTAGATCCCCCGGTGGGAACACTGAAGCTTTCTTT,CASSRSPGGNTEAFF
many,-,TRBV12-3/TRBV12-4,TRBJ2-7,TGTGCCAGCAGTTCCGACCGCCGCTCCTACGAGCAGTACTTC,CASSSDRRSYEQYF
many,-,TRBV6-2/TRBV6-3,TRBJ1-1,TGTGCCAGCAGTTACCAGCTCGGAACTGAAGCTTTCTTT,CASSYQLGTEAFF
many,TRBD1,TRBV20-1,TRBJ1-1,TGCAGTGCTAGAGTCCCGGGACAGGGGACGTACACTGAAGCTTTCTTT,CSARVPGQGTYTEAFF
-,-,TRBV6-1,TRBJ1-2,TGTGCCAGCAGGACTAATCGGGGGGAGGGCTACACCTTC,CASRTNRGEGYTF
many,-,TRBV11-2,TRBJ2-5,TGTGCCAGCAGCTCACGAGGATCGATCCAAGAGACCCAGTACTTC,CASSSRGSIQETQYF
many,-,TRBV29-1,TRBJ2-5,TGCAGCGTTGTGGAAGGTGTATCAGAGACCCAGTACTTC,CSVVEGVSETQYF
-,-,TRBV2,TRBJ1-2,TGTGCCAGCAGTGAATTGAAAAACTATGGCTACACCTTC,CASSELKNYGYTF
once,-,TRBV6-2/TRBV6-3,TRBJ2-7,TGTGCCAGCAGTCAACGACCAGGGGAGCAGTACTTC,CASSQRPGEQYF